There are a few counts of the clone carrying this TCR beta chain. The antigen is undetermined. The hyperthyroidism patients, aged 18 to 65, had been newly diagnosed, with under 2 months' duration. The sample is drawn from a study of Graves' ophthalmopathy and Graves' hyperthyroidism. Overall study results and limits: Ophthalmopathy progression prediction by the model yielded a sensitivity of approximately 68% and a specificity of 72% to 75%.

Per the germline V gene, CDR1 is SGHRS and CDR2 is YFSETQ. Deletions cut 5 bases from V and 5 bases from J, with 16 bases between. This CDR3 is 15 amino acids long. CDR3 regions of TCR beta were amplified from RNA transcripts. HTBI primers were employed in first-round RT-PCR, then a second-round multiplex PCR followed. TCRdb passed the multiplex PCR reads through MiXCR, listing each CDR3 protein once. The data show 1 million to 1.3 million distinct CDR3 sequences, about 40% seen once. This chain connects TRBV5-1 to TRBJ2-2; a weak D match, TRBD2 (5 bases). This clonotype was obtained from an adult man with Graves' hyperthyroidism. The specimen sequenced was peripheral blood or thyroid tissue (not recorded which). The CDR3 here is CASRLGLVKTGELFF. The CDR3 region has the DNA TGCGCCAGCAGACTTGGACTCGTCAAAACCGGGGAGCTGTTTTTT.